This T cell receptor beta chain was sequenced during a study of T cell repertoires in cytomegalovirus infection (dated by TCRdb to the late 2010s). General notes on the study: The peptide stimulations were aimed at well-studied HLA-B-restricted epitopes as well as recently identified HLA-C-restricted CMV epitopes, whose presentation resists viral immunomodulation. Donor HLA type was relevant to the analysis, because carriage of CMV infection together with the matching HLA type was indicated by public TCR beta signatures.

The treatment or condition label for this specimen denotes: in vitro stimulation with specific CMV peptide epitopes to enrich CMV-specific T cells. A few counts support this clonotype. It has no known antigen specificity. The input lacks base qualities; no much larger clone sits a single base away. Via the germline V gene, CDR1 is LGHNT and CDR2 FRNRAP. Clipping removes 6 bases from V and 5 bases from J, with 10 as the unmatched junction base count. The CDR3 goes from the cysteine to the phenylalanine over 15 residues. Here the CDR3 DNA is all that survives: 45 bases in frame from base 1. Reads for this sample came from an Illumina HiSeq 1500. The raw public reads went through TCRdb reprocessing: fastp at Q25, MiXCR clone calling, in-frame beta chains kept. Under each unique CDR3 protein, matching rows form one entry showing the most common genes and DNA. This sample has approximately 150,000 distinct CDR3 sequences in its table, and about 20% of those were observed once. In total, the top ten clones hold about 25% of the sample.

On the study overall, not on this receptor specifically: In both this cohort and an independent roughly 400-donor cohort, the cumulative frequency of public TCR beta family members distinguished carriers of CMV infection plus the relevant HLA type. The ex vivo response was dominated by HLA-C-restricted CMV-specific TCR beta clonotypes, which also provided the single most frequent clonotype in two of eight donors.

The receptor was isolated from a human donor in good health (CMV status not recorded). Some clones in this sample may be carry-over from other donors' samples. The source was CD8+ T cells from cultured PBMCs, collected from culture after CMV antigen stimulation. Here the chain combines TRBV12-5 and TRBJ2-7, and TRBD1 matches 10 of the central bases. Here is the DNA: TGTGCTAGTGGCGCTGCGGGACAGGGGATGCACGAGCAGTACTTC. It codes for CASGAAGQGMHEQYF.